This TCR beta chain is from a study of cytomegalovirus exposure and HLA in healthy donors. Background on the study: The same platform used for the 666 first-cohort repertoires was also used for the 100 to 150 validation repertoires, as a later analysis reported. Whole-study findings and limits: It was reportedly the case that the classifier diagnosed cytomegalovirus status with high specificity and sensitivity. Associated with cytomegalovirus, according to the listing, were some 150 TCR beta chains.

The CDR3 length is 13 residues. V lost 4 bases and J 3 bases, leaving 11 bases between the germline ends. From germline, CDR1 is SGHRS and CDR2 YFSETQ. With regard to this clone: Its specificity is unknown.

Using immunoSEQ multiplex PCR, the repertoire was profiled, and TCRdb retains in-frame clones only, with some absent. The profile covers some 72,000 clones, with roughly 95% appearing a single time and less than 2% taken by the ten largest. The V and J genes are TRBV5-1 and TRBJ2-7; perhaps TRBD1 as D (6 bases). Sequenced material: PBMCs. The sequence was collected from a man aged 18 to 30 in good health and CMV-seropositive. The CDR3 region has the DNA TGCGCCAGCAGCCCGACAGGAAACTACGAGCAGTACTTC. Amino acid sequence: CASSPTGNYEQYF.